This record concerns one T cell receptor beta chain sequence. Gene names are the mouse ones. The CDR3 end lies 4 residues beyond the end of the read and is filled in from the germline J gene. This sample is part of a study of CD8+ T cells in alopecia areata. This CDR3 is 14 amino acids long. Germline values: CDR1 NSQYPW, CDR2 LRSPGD (reference sequence). Cells from pooled cutaneous lymph nodes were sorted by CD4, CD8alpha, NKG2D, NKG2ACE and other markers. Sequencing relied on a cDNA template that was reverse transcribed from extracted RNA. Sequencing was performed with immunoSEQ multiplex PCR; in TCRdb, only in-frame clones are kept and a portion is missing. Singletons are absent from the sample, which has 200,000 to 300,000 clones.

This TCR derives from a C3H/HeJ mouse with alopecia areata. This strain's MHC haplotype is H2-k. The chain carries TRBV1 and TRBJ1-4; 8 bases match TRBD1. Material for sequencing was CD4+ T cells sorted from a lymph node. CDR3 DNA, as far as it was read: TGCACCTGCAGTGCGGGACAGGAGGCCGAA. Amino acid sequence: CTCSAGQEAE. The whole CDR3 sequence reads CTCSAGQEAERLFF. The full variable domain, completed using reference TRBV1 and TRBJ1-4, is VTLLEQNPRWRLVPRGQAVNLRCILKNSQYPWMSWYQQDLQKQLQWLFTLRSPGDKEVKSLPGADYLATRVTDTELRLQVANMSQGRTLYCTCSAGQEAERLFFGHGTKLSVL.